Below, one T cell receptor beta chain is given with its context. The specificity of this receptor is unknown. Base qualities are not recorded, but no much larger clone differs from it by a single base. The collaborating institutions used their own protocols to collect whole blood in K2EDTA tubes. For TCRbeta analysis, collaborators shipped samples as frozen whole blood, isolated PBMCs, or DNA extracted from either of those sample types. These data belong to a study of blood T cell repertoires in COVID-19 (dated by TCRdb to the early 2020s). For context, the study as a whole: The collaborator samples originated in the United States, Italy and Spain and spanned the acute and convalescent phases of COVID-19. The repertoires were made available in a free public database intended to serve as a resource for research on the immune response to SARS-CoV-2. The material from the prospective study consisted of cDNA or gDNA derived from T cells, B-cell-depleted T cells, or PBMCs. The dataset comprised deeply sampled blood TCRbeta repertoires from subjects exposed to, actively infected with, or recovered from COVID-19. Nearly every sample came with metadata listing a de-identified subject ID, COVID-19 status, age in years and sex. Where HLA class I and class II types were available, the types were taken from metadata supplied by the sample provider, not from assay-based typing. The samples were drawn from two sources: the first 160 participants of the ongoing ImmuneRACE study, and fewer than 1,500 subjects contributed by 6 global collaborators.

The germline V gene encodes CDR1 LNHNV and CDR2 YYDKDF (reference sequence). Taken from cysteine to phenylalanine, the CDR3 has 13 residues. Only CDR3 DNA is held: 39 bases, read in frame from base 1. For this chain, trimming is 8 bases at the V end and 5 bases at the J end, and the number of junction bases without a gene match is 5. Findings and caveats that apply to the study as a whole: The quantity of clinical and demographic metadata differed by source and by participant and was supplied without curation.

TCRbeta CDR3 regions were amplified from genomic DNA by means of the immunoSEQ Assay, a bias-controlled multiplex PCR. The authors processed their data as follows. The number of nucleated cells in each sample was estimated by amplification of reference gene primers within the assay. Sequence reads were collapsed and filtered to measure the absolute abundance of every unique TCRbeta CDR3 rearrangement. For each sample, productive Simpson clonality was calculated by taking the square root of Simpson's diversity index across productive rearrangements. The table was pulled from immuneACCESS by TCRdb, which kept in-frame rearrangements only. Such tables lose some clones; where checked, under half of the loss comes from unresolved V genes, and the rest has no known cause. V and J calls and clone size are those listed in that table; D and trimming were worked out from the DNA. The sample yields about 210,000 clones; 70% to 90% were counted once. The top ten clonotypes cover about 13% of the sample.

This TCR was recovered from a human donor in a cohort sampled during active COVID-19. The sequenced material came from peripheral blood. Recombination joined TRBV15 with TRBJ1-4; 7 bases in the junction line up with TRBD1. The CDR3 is CATLGTENEKLFF. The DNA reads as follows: TGTGCCACCCTCGGGACAGAGAATGAAAAACTGTTTTTT.